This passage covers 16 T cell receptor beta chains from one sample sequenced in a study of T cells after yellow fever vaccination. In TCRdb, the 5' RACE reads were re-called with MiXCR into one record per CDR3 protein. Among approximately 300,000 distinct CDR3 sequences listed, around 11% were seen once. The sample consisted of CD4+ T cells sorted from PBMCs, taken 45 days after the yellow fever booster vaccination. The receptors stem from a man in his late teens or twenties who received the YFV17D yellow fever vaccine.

Here the CDR3 DNA reads TGTGCCAGCAGCCCTAGGACAGGGGCCGAACCCCTCCACTTT. It yields the protein CASSPRTGAEPLHF. The chain is built from TRBV7-2 and TRBJ1-6; 9 bases fit TRBD1. CDR1 SGHTA and CDR2 FQGNSA come from the germline V gene. V trimming: 5 bases; J trimming: 12 bases; junction bases outside the gene matches: 8. There are 14 residues in the CDR3.

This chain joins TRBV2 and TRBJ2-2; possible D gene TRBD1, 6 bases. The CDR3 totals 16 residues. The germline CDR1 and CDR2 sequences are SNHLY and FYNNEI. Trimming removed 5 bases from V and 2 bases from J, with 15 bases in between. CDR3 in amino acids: CASSLRQVQNTGELFF. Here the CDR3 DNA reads TGTGCCAGCAGTCTACGACAGGTTCAAAACACCGGGGAGCTGTTTTTT.

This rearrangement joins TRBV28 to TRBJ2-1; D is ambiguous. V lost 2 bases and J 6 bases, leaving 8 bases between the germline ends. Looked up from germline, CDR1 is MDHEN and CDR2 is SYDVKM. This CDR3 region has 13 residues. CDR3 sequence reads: CASSLLSPNEQFF. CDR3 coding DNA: TGTGCCAGCAGTTTACTAAGCCCCAATGAGCAGTTCTTC.

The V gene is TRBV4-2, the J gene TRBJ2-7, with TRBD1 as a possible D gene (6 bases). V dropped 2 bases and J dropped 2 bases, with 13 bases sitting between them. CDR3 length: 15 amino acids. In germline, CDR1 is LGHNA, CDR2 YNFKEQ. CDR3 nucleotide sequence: TGTGCCAGCAGCCAAAGGGGGACCCAGACCTACGAGCAGTACTTC. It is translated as CASSQRGTQTYEQYF.

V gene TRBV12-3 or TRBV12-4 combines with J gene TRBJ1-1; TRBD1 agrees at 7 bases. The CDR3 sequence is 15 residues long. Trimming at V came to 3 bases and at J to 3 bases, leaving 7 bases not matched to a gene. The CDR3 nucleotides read TGTGCCAGCAGTTTGGGGGACAGCTTCTACACTGAAGCTTTCTTT. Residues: CASSLGDSFYTEAFF.

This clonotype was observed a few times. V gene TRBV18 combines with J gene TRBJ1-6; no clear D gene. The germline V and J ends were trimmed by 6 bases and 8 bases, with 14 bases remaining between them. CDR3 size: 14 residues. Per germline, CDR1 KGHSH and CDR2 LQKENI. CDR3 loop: CASSEGGVDSPLHF. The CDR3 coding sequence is TGTGCCAGCTCCGAAGGCGGAGTCGATTCACCCCTCCACTTT.

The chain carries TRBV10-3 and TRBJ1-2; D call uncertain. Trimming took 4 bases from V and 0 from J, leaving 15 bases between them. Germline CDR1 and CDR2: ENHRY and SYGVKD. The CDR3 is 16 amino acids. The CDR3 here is CAISVESGATNYGYTF. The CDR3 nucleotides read TGTGCCATCAGTGTCGAGTCAGGAGCTACTAACTATGGCTACACCTTC.

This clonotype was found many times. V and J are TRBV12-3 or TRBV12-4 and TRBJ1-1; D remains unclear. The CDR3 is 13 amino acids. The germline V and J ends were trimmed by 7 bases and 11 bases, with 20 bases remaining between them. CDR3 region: CASTADPIDLAFF. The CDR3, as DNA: TGTGCCAGCACCGCGGACCCGATTGATTTGGCTTTCTTT.

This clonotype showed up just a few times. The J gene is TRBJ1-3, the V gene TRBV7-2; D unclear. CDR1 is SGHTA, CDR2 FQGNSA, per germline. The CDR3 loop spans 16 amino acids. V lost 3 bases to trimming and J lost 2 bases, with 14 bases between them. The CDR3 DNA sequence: TGTGCCAGCAGCTTGGCACGCGGGCCCGCTGGAAACACCATATATTTT. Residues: CASSLARGPAGNTIYF.

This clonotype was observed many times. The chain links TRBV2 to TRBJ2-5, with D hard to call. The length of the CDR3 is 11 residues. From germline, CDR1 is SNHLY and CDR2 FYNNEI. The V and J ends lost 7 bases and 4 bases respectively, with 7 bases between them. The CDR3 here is CASTQLETQYF. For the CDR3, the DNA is TGTGCCAGCACACAGTTAGAGACCCAGTACTTC. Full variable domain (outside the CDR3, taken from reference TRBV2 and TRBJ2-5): EPEVTQTPSHQVTQMGQEVILRCVPISNHLYFYWYRQILGQKVEFLVSFYNNEISEKSEIFDDQFSVERPDGSNFTLKIRSTKLEDSAMYFCASTQLETQYFGPGTRLLVL.

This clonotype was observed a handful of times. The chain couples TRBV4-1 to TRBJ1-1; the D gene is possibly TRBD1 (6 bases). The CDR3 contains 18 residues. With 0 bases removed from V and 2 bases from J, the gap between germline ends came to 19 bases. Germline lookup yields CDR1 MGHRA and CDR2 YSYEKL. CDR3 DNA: TGCGCCAGCAGCCAAGATAATTTAAGGACAGCAGCTAACACTGAAGCTTTCTTT. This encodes CASSQDNLRTAANTEAFF.

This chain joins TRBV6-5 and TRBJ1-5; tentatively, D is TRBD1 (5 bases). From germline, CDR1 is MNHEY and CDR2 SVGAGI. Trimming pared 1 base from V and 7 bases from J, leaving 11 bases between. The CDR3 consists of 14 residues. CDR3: CASSYYQGEQPQHF. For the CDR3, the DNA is TGTGCCAGCAGTTACTATCAGGGCGAACAGCCCCAGCATTTT.

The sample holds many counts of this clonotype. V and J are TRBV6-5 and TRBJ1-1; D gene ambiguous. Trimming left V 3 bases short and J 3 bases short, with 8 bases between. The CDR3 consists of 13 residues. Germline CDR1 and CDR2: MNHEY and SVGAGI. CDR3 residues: CASSYPGDTEAFF. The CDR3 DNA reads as TGTGCCAGCAGTTATCCTGGGGACACTGAAGCTTTCTTT.

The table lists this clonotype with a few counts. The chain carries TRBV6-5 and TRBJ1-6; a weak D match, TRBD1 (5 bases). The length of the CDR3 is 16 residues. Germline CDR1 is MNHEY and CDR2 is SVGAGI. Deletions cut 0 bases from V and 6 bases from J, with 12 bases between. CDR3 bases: TGTGCCAGCAGTTACTCGAAGGGGATAGGTAATTCACCCCTCCACTTT. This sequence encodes CASSYSKGIGNSPLHF.

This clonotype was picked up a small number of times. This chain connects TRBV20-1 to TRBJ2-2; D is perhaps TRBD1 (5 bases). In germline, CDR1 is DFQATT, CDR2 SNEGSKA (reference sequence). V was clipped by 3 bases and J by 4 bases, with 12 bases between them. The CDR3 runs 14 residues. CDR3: CSASGHTGTGELFF. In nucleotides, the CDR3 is TGCAGTGCTAGTGGACACACGGGCACCGGGGAGCTGTTTTTT.

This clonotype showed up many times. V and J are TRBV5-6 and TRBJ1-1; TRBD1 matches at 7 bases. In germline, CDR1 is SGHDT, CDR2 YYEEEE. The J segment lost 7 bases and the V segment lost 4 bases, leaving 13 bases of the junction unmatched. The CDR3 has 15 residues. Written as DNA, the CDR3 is TGTGCCAGCAGCATGGGAGGACAGGCCGGAATTGAAGCTTTCTTT. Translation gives CASSMGGQAGIEAFF.